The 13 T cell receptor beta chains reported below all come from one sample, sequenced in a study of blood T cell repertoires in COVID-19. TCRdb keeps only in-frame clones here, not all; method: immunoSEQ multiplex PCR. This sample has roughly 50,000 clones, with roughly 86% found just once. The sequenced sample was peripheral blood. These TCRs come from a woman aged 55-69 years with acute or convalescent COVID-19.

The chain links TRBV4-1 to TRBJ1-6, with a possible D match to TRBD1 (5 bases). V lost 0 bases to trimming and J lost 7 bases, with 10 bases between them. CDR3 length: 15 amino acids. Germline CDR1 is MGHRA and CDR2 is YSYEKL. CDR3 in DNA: TGCGCCAGCAGCCAAGATGGGGCTGAAAATTCACCCCTCCACTTT. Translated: CASSQDGAENSPLHF.

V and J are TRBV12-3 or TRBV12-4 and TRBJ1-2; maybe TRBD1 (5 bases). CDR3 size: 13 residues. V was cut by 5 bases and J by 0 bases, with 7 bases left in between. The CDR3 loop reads CASSQGPNYGYTF. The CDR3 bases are TGTGCCAGCAGTCAGGGTCCTAACTATGGCTACACCTTC.

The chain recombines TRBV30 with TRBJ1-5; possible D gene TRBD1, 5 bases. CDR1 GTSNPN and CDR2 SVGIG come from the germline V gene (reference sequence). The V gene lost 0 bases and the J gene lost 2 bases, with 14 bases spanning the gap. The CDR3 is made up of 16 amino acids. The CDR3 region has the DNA TGTGCCTGGAGTGTAAAAGCAGGGCTCGGCAATCAGCCCCAGCATTTT. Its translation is CAWSVKAGLGNQPQHF.

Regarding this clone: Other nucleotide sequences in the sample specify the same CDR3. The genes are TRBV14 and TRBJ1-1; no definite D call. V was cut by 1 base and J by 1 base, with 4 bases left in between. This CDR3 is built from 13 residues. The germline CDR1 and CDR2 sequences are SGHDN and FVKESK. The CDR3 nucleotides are TGTGCCAGCAGCCAAGGCGGGAACACTGAAGCTTTCTTT. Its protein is CASSQGGNTEAFF.

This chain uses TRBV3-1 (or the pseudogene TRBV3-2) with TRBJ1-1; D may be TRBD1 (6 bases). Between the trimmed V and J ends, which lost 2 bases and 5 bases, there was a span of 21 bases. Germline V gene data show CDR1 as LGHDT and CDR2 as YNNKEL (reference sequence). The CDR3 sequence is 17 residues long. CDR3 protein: CASSQTPRPSGETEAFF. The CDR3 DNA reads TGTGCCAGCAGCCAAACACCTCGACCTTCAGGGGAAACTGAAGCTTTCTTT.

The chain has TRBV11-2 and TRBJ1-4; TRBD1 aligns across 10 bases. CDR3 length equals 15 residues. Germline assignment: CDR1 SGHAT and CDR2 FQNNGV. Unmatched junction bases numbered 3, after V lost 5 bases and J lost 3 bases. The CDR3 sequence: CASSVGTGANEKLFF. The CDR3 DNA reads TGTGCCAGCAGCGTCGGGACAGGGGCTAATGAAAAACTGTTTTTT. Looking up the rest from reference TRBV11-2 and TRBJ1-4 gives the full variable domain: EAGVAQSPRYKIIEKRQSVAFWCNPISGHATLYWYQQILGQGPKLLIQFQNNGVVDDSQLPKDRFSAERLKGVDSTLKIQPAKLEDSAVYLCASSVGTGANEKLFFGSGTQLSVL.

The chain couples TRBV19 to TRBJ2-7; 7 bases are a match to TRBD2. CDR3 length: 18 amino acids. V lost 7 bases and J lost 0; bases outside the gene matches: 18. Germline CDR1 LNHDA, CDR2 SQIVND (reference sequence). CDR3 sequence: CASTRGSVAGSSSYEQYF. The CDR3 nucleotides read TGTGCCAGTACCCGGGGGTCGGTAGCGGGCTCAAGCTCCTACGAGCAGTACTTC.

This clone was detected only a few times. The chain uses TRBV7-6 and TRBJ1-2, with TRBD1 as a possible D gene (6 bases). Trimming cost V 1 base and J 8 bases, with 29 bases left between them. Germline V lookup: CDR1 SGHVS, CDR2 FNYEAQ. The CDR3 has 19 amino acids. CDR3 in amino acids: CASSLDPPTNDRSRKGYTF. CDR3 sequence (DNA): TGTGCCAGCAGCTTAGACCCTCCAACGAACGACAGGTCTAGGAAGGGCTACACCTTC.

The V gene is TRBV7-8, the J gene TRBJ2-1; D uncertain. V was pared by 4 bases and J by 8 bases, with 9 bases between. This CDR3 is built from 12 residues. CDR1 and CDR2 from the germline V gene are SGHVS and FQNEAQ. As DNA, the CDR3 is TGTGCCAGCAGCTCGGGTACCTATGAGCAGTTCTTC. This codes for CASSSGTYEQFF.

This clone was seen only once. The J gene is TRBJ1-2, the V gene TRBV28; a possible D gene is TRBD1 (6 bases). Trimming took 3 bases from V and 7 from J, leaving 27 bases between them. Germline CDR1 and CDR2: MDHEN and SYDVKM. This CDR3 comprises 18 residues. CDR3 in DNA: TGTGCCAGCAGTTTTAGTCCTCGGCAGGGGATGAGTTTGAGTGGCTACACCTTC. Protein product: CASSFSPRQGMSLSGYTF.

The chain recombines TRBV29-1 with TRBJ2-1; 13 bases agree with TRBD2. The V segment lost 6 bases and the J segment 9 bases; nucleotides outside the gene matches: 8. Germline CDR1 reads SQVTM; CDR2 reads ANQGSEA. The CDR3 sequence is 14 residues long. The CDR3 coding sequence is TGCAGCGTGGTACTAGCGGGAGGGCCCAGTGAGCAGTTCTTC. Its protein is CSVVLAGGPSEQFF.

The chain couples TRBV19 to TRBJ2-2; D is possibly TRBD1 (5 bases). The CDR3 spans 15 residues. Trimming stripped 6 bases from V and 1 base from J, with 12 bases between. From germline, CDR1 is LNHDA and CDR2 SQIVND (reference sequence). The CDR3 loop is CASRFSGQNTGELFF. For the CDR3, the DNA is TGTGCCAGTAGGTTTTCCGGACAGAACACCGGGGAGCTGTTTTTT.

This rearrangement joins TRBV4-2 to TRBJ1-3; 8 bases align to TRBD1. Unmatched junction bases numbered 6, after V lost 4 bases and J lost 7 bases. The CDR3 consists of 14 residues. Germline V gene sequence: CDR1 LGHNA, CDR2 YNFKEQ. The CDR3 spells CASSLYQGANTIYF. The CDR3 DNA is TGTGCCAGCAGCCTCTATCAGGGGGCGAACACCATATATTTT.